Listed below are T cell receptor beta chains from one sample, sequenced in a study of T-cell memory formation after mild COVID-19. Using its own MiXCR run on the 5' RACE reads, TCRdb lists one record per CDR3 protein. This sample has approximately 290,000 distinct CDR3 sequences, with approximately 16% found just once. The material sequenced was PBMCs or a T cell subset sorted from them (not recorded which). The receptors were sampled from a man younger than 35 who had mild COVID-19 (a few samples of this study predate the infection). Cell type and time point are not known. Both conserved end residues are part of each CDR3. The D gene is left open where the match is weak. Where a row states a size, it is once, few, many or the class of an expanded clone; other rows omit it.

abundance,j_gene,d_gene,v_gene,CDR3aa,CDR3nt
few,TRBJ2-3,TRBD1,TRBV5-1,CASSTPGQATDTQYF,TGCGCCAGCAGCACGCCGGGACAGGCCACAGATACGCAGTATTTT
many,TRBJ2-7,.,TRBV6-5,CASSYSGRAREQYF,TGTGCCAGCAGTTACTCGGGCAGGGCCCGCGAGCAGTACTTC
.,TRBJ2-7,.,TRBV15,CATSRLPGHLEYEQYF,TGTGCCACCAGCAGATTGCCGGGACACCTGGAATACGAGCAGTACTTC
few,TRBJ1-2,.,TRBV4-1,CASSQGTNYGYTF,TGCGCCAGCAGTCAGGGGACGAACTATGGCTACACCTTC
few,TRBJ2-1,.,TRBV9,CASSVGGGENNEQFF,TGTGCCAGCAGCGTAGGAGGTGGAGAAAACAATGAGCAGTTCTTC
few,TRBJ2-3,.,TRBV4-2,CASSQVGGGTDTQYF,TGTGCCAGCAGCCAAGTCGGAGGGGGCACAGATACGCAGTATTTT
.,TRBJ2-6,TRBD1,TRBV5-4,CASSLVATGSSGANVLTF,TGTGCCAGCAGCTTGGTAGCGACAGGGTCATCGGGGGCCAACGTCCTGACTTTC
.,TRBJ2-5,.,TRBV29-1,CSVEWLYREKTQYF,TGCAGCGTTGAATGGCTGTACAGGGAAAAGACCCAGTACTTC
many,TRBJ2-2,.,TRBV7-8,CASRSVIWGTNTGELFF,TGTGCCAGCAGGTCCGTGATATGGGGGACGAACACCGGGGAGCTGTTTTTT
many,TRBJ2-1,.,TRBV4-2,CASSQDRGLNEQFF,TGTGCCAGCAGCCAAGATCGTGGACTCAATGAGCAGTTCTTC
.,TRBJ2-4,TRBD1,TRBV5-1,CASSQDRENIQYF,TGCGCCAGCAGCCAGGACAGGGAGAACATTCAGTACTTC
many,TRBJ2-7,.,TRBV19,CASSRGMDEQYF,TGTGCCAGTAGCCGCGGGATGGACGAGCAGTACTTC
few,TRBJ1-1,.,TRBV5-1,CASGRITNTEAFF,TGCGCCAGCGGACGGATTACGAACACTGAAGCTTTCTTT
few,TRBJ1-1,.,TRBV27,CASSLFGGGMNTEAFF,TGTGCCAGCAGTTTATTTGGGGGAGGCATGAACACTGAAGCTTTCTTT
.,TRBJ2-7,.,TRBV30,CAWSPGPAYAQYF,TGTGCCTGGAGTCCGGGACCTGCCTACGCGCAGTACTTC
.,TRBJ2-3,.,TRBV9,CASSVRPSTDTQYF,TGTGCCAGCAGCGTACGGCCTAGCACAGATACGCAGTATTTT
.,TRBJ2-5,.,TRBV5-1,CASTRGPQETQYF,TGCGCCAGCACCCGGGGGCCTCAAGAGACCCAGTACTTC
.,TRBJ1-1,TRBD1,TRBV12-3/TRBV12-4,CASSKTTGRETEAFF,TGTGCCAGCAGTAAGACGACAGGGAGGGAAACTGAAGCTTTCTTT
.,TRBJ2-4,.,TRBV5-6,CASSSGQSKNIQYF,TGTGCCAGCAGCAGCGGACAGTCGAAAAACATTCAGTACTTC
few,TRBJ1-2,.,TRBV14,CASSQGGNRAYGYTF,TGTGCCAGCAGCCAAGGCGGGAACAGGGCCTATGGCTACACCTTC
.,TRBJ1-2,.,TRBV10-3,CAMGSLSYGYTF,TGTGCCATGGGGAGTTTGAGCTATGGCTACACCTTC
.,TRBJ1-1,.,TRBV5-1,CASSLGRVAGNTEAFF,TGCGCCAGCAGCTTAGGCAGGGTGGCTGGGAACACTGAAGCTTTCTTT
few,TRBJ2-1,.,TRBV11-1,CASSLLDKYNEQFF,TGTGCCAGCAGCTTGTTGGACAAGTACAATGAGCAGTTCTTC
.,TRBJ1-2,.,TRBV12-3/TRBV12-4,CASSPGEDYGYTF,TGTGCCAGCAGTCCAGGGGAGGACTATGGCTACACCTTC
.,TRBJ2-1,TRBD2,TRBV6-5,CASSYGLAGSVAEQFF,TGTGCCAGCAGTTACGGACTAGCGGGGTCTGTGGCTGAGCAGTTCTTC